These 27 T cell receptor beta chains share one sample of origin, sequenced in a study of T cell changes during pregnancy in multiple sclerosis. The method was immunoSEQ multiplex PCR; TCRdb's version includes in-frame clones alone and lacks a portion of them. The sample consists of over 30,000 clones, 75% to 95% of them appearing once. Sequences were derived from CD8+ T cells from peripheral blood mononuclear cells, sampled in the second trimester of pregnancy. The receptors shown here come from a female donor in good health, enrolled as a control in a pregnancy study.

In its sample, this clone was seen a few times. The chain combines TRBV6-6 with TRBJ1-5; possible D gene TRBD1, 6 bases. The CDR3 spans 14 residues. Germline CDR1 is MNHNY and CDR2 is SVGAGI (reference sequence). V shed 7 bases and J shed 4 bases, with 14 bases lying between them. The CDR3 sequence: CASTQDSGNQPQHF. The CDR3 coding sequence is TGTGCCAGCACCCAGGACAGCGGAAATCAGCCCCAGCATTTT.

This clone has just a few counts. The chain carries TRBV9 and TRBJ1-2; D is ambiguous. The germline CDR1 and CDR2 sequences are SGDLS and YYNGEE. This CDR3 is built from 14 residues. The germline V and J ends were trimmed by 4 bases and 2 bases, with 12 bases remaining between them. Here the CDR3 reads CASSPEAANYGYTF. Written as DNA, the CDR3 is TGTGCCAGCAGCCCTGAGGCCGCAAACTATGGCTACACCTTC.

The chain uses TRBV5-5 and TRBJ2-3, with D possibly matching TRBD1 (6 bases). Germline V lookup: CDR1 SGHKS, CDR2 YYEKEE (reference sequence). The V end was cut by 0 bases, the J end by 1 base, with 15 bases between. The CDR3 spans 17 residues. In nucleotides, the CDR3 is TGTGCCAGCAGCTTGGTAGCACAGGGCGTCGGCACAGATACGCAGTATTTT. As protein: CASSLVAQGVGTDTQYF.

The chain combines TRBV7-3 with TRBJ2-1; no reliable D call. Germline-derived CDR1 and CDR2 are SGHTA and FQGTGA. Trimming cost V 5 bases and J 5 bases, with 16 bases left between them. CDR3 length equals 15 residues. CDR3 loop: CASSPQQRGDNEQFF. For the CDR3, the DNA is TGTGCCAGCAGCCCCCAGCAGCGCGGAGACAATGAGCAGTTCTTC.

The DNA of the CDR3 is TGCGCCAGCAGCCAAGACGGGGGGGACCCCTACAATGAGCAGTTCTTC. Its translation is CASSQDGGDPYNEQFF. This sequence joins TRBV4-3 and TRBJ2-1; 8 bases fit TRBD2. Germline V gives CDR1 LGHNA, CDR2 YSLEER. This CDR3 contains 16 residues. Trimming removed 0 bases from V and 2 bases from J; junction bases left unmatched: 3.

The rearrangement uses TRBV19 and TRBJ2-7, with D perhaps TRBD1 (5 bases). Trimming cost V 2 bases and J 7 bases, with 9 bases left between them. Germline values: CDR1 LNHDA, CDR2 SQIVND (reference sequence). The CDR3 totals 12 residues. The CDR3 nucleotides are TGTGCCAGTAGTATACTTAAGGGGGAGCAGTACTTC. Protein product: CASSILKGEQYF.

In DNA form, the CDR3 reads TGTGCCAGCAGTATCGTGCAGGACTTTCAAGGCAATGAGCAGTTCTTC. It is translated as CASSIVQDFQGNEQFF. The chain uses TRBV2 and TRBJ2-1, with a tentative D call TRBD2 (5 bases). This CDR3 region has 16 residues. Germline CDR1 and CDR2: SNHLY and FYNNEI. V was trimmed by 5 bases and J by 6 bases, leaving 20 bases between them.

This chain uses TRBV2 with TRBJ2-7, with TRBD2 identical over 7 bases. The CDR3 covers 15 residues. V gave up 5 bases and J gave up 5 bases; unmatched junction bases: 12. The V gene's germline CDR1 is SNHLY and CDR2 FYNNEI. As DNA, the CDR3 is TGTGCCAGCAGTTCCCGGACTAGTAGGATTGACGAGCAGTACTTC. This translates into CASSSRTSRIDEQYF.

CDR3 region: CASSSGQFAEAFF. CDR3 bases: TGCGCCAGCAGCTCCGGACAGTTCGCTGAAGCTTTCTTT. The genes are TRBV5-1 and TRBJ1-1; tentative D call: TRBD1 (6 bases). The germline V gene encodes CDR1 SGHRS and CDR2 YFSETQ. V was shortened by 3 bases and J by 6 bases, with 12 bases between the two germline ends. CDR3 length: 13 amino acids.

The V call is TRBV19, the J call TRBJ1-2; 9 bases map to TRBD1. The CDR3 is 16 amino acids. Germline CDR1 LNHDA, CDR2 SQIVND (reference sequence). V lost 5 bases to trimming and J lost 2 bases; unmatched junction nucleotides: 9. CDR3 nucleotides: TGTGCCAGTAGTTTCGGACAGGGGTTAATGAACTATGGCTACACCTTC. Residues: CASSFGQGLMNYGYTF. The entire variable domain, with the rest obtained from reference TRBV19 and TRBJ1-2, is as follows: DGGITQSPKYLFRKEGQNVTLSCEQNLNHDAMYWYRQDPGQGLRLIYYSQIVNDFQKGDIAEGYSVSREKKESFPLTVTSAQKNPTAFYLCASSFGQGLMNYGYTFGSGTRLTVV.

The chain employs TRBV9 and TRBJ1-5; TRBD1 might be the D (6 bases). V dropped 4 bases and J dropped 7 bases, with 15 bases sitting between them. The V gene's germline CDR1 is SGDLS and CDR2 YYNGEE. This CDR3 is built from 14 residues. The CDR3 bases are TGTGCCAGCAGCTCCACGGACAGCGCGCAGCCCCAGCATTTT. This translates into CASSSTDSAQPQHF.

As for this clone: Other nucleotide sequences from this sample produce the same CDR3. CDR3 protein: CASSLGVMNTEAFF. DNA of the CDR3: TGTGCCAGCAGCTTGGGTGTTATGAACACTGAAGCTTTCTTT. This chain connects TRBV5-6 to TRBJ1-1; D gene ambiguous. Germline V gives CDR1 SGHDT, CDR2 YYEEEE. V gave up 0 bases and J gave up 0 bases, with 6 bases separating them. This CDR3 has 14 residues.

The DNA of the CDR3 is TGTGCCACCAGCAGGATCGACACTTCTAATGAAAAACTGTTTTTT. Amino acid sequence: CATSRIDTSNEKLFF. This sequence joins TRBV15 and TRBJ1-4; no reliable D call. Trimming shortened V by 3 bases and J by 3 bases, and 11 bases separated the two germline ends. The CDR3 contains 15 residues. Germline V lookup: CDR1 LNHNV, CDR2 YYDKDF (reference sequence).

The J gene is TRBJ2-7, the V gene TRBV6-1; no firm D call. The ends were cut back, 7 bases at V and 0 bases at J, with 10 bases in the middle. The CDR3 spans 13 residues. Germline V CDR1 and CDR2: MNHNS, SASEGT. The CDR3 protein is CASTPSYSYEQYF. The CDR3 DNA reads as TGTGCCAGCACCCCGTCCTACTCCTACGAGCAGTACTTC.

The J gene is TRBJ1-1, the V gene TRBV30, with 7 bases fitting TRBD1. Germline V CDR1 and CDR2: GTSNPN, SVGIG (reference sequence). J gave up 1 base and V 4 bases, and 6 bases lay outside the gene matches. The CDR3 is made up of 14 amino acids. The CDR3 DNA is TGTGCCTGGACCCCGGGACAGAGGAACACTGAAGCTTTCTTT. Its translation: CAWTPGQRNTEAFF.

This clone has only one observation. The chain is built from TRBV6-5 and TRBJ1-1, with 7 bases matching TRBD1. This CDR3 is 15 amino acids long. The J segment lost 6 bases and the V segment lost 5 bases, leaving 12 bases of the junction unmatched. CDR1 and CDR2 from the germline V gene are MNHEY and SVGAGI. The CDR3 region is CASSPTGAGSSEAFF. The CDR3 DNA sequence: TGTGCCAGCAGTCCAACAGGGGCCGGCAGCTCTGAAGCTTTCTTT.

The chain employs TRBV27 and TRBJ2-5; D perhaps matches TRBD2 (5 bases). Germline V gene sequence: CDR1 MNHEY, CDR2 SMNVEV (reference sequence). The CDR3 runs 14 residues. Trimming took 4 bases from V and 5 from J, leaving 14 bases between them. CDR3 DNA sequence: TGTGCCAGCAGTTCCGGACTGAGTCTGGAGACCCAGTACTTC. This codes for CASSSGLSLETQYF.

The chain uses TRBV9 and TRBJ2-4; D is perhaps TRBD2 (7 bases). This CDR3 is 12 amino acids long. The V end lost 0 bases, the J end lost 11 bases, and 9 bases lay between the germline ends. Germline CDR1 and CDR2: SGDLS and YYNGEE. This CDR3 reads CASSVGGGLQYF. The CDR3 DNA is TGTGCCAGCAGCGTAGGGGGGGGCCTTCAGTACTTC.

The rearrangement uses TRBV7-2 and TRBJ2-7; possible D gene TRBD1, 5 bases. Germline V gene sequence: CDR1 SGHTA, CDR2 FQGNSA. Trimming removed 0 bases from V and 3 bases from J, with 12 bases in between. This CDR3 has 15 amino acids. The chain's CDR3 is CASSLARLTDYEQYF. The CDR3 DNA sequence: TGTGCCAGCAGCTTAGCGCGTTTGACAGACTACGAGCAGTACTTC.

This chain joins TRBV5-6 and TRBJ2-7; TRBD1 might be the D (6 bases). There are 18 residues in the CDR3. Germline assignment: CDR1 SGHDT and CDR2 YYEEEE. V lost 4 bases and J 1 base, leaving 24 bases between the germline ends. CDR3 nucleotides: TGTGCCAGCAGCAACCCTGGGGGCCTCGATTCTCATTCCTACGAGCAGTACTTC. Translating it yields CASSNPGGLDSHSYEQYF.

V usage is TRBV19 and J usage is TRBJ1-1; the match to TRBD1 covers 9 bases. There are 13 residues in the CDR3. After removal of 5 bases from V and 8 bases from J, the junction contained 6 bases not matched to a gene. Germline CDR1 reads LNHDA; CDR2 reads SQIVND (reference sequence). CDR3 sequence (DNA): TGTGCCAGTAGTGCACAGGGGGCCTTAGAAGCTTTCTTT. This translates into CASSAQGALEAFF.

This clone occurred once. In nucleotides, the CDR3 is TGTGCCAGCAGTTATGAGGGGGCGAGTAATGAGCAGTTCTTC. It encodes CASSYEGASNEQFF. The V call is TRBV6-5, the J call TRBJ2-1, with TRBD1 identical over 7 bases. The junction had 6 bases not matched to a gene; V was cut back by 3 bases and J by 7 bases. This CDR3 is 14 amino acids long. CDR1 is MNHEY and CDR2 is SVGAGI in the germline V gene.

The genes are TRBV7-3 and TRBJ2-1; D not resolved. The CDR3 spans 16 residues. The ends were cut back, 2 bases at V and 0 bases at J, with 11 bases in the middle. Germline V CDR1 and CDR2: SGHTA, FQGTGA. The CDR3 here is CASSLWASSSYNEQFF. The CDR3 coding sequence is TGTGCCAGCAGCTTATGGGCCTCGAGCTCCTACAATGAGCAGTTCTTC.

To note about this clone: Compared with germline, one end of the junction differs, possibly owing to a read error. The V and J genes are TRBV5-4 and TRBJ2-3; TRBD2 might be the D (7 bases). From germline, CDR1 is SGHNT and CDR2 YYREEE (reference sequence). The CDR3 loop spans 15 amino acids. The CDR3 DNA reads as TGTGCCAGCGGCTTCTGGGGGGGGCCTACAGATACGCAGTATTTT. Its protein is CASGFWGGPTDTQYF.

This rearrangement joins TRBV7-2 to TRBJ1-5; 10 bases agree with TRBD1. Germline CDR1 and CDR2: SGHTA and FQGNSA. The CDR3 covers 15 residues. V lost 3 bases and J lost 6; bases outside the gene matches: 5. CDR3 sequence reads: CASSFDRGQGQPQHF. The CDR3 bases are TGTGCCAGCAGCTTCGACAGGGGGCAGGGTCAGCCCCAGCATTTT. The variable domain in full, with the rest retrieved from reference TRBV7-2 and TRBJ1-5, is GAGVSQSPSNKVTEKGKDVELRCDPISGHTALYWYRQSLGQGLEFLIYFQGNSAPDKSGLPSDRFSAERTGGSVSTLTIQRTQQEDSAVYLCASSFDRGQGQPQHFGDGTRLSIL.

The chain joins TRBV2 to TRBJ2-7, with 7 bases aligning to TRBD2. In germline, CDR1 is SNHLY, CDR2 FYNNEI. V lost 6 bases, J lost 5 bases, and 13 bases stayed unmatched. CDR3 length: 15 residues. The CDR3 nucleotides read TGTGCCAGCAGGGACCCCCGGGGGGAGGTTCACGAGCAGTACTTC. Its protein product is CASRDPRGEVHEQYF.

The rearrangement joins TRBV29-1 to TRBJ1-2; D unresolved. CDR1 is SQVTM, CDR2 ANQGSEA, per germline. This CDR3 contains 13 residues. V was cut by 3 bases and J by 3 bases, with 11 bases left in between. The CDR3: CSVEPGVDYGYTF. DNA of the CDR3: TGCAGCGTTGAGCCCGGGGTGGACTATGGCTACACCTTC. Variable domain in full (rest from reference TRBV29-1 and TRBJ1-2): SAVISQKPSRDICQRGTSLTIQCQVDSQVTMMFWYRQQPGQSLTLIATANQGSEATYESGFVIDKFPISRPNLTFSTLTVSNMSPEDSSIYLCSVEPGVDYGYTFGSGTRLTVV.